This TCR beta chain was identified in a study of cytomegalovirus exposure and HLA in healthy donors. Broader study findings: Later work found that TCR association rates differed between HLA loci; DRB1 had the most and HLA-C the fewest. Researchers reported in a later analysis that a missense DCLRE1C variant was tied to TCR beta V- and J-gene trimming. Reportedly, diagnosis of cytomegalovirus status by the classifier showed high specificity and sensitivity.

V was pared by 2 bases and J by 0 bases, with 10 bases between. The CDR3 is 15 amino acids. CDR1 and CDR2 from the germline V gene are ENHRY and SYGVKD. In regard to this clone: As yet, its antigen is unknown.

Use of 60 Vbeta and 13 Jbeta primers characterized the PCR. Method: immunoSEQ multiplex PCR; TCRdb's copy keeps in-frame clones and lacks some. The data hold nearly 95,000 clones, with about 60% observed a single time. The clonotype originates from a woman aged 25 to 39 in good health and CMV-seronegative. Sequencing used PBMCs. The chain couples TRBV10-3 to TRBJ1-2; D is unresolved. For the CDR3, the DNA is TGTGCCATCAGTGAGCGTCCTCCGGCTAACTATGGCTACACCTTC. Amino acid sequence: CAISERPPANYGYTF.